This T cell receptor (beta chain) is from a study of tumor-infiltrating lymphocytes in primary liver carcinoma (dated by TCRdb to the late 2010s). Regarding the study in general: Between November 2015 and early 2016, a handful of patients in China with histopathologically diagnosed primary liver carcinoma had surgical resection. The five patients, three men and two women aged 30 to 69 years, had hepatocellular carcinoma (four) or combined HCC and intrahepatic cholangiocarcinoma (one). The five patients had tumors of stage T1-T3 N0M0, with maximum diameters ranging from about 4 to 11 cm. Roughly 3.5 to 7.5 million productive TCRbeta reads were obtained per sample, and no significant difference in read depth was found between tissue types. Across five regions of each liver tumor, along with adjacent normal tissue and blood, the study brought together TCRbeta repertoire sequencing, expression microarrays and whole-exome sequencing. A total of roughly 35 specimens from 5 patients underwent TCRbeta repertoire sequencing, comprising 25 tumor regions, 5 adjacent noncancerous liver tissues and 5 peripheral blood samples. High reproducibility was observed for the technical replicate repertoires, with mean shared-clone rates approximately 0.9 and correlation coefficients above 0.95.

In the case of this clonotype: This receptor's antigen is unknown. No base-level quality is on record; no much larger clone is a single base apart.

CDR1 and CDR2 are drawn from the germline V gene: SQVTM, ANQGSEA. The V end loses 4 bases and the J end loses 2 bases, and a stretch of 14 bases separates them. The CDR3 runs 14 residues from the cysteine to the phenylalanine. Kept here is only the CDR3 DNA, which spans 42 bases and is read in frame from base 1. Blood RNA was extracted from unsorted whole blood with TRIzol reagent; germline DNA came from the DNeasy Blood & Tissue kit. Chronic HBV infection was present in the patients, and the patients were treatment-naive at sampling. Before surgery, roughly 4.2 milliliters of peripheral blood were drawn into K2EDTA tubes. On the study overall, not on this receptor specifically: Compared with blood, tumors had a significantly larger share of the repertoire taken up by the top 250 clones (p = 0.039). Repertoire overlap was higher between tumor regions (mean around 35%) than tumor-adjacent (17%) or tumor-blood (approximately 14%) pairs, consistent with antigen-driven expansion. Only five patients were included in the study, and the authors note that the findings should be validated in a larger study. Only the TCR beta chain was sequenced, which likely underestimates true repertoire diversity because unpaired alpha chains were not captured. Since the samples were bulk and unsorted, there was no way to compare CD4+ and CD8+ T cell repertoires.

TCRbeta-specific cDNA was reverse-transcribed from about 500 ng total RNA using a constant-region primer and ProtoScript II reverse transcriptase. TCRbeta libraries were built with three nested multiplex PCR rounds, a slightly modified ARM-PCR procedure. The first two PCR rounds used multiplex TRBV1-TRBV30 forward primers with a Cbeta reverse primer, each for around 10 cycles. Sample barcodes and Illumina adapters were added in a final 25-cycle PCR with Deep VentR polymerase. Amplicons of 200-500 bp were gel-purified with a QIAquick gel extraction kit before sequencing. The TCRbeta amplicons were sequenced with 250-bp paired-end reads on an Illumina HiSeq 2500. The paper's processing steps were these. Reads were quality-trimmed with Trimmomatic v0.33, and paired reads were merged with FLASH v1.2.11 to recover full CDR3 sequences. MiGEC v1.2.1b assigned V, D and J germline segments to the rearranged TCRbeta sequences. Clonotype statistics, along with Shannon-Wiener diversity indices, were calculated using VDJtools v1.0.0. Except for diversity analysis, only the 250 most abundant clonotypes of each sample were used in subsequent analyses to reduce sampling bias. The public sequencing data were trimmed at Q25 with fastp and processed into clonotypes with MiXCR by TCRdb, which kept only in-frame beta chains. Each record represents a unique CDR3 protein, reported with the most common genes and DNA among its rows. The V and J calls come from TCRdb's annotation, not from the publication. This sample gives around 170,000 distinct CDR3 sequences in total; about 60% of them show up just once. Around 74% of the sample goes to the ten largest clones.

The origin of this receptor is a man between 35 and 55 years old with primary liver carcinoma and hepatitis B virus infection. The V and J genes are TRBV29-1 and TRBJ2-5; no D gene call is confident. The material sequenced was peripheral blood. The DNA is TGCAGCGTTGGTTCGGACGGCAATCAAGAGACCCAGTACTTC. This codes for CSVGSDGNQETQYF.